This entry is about one T cell receptor beta chain. Its antigen is currently unknown. Sequencing was performed with immunoSEQ multiplex PCR; in TCRdb, only in-frame clones are kept and a portion is missing. The table records roughly 67,000 clones, approximately 88% of them present only once. The data derive from a study of T cell responses to AZD1222 COVID-19 vaccine. Looked up from germline, CDR1 is MNHEY and CDR2 is SMNVEV (reference sequence). Germline trimming cut 5 bases from V and 0 bases from J; bases unmatched to any gene: 4. The CDR3 runs 14 residues. Study conclusions and caveats: Unmutated variant regions are reportedly targeted by nearly half of spike-specific TCRs. Spike-specific TCR repertoires showed rising breadth and depth after two AZD1222 doses.

The receptor comes from an adult in good health. This specimen consisted of peripheral blood, obtained on day 0 of AZD1222 vaccination. V and J are TRBV27 and TRBJ2-7, with 7 bases lining up with TRBD1. The CDR3 here is CASSVAGGSYEQYF. The CDR3, as DNA: TGTGCCAGCAGTGTCGCAGGGGGCTCCTACGAGCAGTACTTC.